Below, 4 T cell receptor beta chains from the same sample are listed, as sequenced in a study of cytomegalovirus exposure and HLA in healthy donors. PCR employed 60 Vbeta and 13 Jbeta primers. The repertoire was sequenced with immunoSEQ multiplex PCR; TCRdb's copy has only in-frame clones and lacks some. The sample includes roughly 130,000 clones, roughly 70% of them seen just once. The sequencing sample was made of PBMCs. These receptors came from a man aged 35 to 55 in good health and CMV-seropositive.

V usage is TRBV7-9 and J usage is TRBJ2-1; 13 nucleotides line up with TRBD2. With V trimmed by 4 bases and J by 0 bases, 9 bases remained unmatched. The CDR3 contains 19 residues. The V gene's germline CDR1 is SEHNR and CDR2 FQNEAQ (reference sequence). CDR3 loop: CASSYGSTSGGYSYNEQFF. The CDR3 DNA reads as TGTGCCAGCAGCTACGGATCGACTAGCGGGGGGTACTCCTACAATGAGCAGTTCTTC.

In DNA form, the CDR3 reads TGTGCCAGTAACTCCCCCGCACGGGGGGCAGATGAAGCTTTCTTT. It encodes CASNSPARGADEAFF. V and J are TRBV19 and TRBJ1-1; D possibly corresponds to TRBD1 (6 bases). Germline CDR1 LNHDA, CDR2 SQIVND (reference sequence). The V and J ends lost 7 bases and 7 bases respectively, with 22 bases between them. The CDR3 has 15 amino acids. The full variable domain, with the rest looked up from reference TRBV19 and TRBJ1-1, is DGGITQSPKYLFRKEGQNVTLSCEQNLNHDAMYWYRQDPGQGLRLIYYSQIVNDFQKGDIAEGYSVSREKKESFPLTVTSAQKNPTAFYLCASNSPARGADEAFFGQGTRLTVV.

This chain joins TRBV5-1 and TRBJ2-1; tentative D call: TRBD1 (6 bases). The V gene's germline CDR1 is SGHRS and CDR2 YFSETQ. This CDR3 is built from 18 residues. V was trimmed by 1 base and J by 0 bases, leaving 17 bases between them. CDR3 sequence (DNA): TGCGCCAGCAGCTTGACAGGGAATAGCGCGAGCTCCTACAATGAGCAGTTCTTC. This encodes CASSLTGNSASSYNEQFF.

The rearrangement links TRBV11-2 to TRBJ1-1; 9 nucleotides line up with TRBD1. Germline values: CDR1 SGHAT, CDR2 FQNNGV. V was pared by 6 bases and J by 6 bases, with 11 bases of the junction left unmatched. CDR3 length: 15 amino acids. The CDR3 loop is CASSRGQGRGAEAFF. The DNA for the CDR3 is TGTGCCAGCAGTCGGGGACAGGGTAGGGGCGCTGAAGCTTTCTTT.